The 9 T cell receptor beta chains below come from one sample, sequenced in a study of glioma-infiltrating T cells. Amplification of TCR alpha and beta CDR3 regions from RNA used iRepertoire nested multiplex PCR. From the multiplex PCR reads, TCRdb called clonotypes with MiXCR, one entry per CDR3 protein. This table has roughly 100,000 distinct CDR3 sequences, around 42% appearing once. Source material: glioma tissue, nonneoplastic brain tissue, or PBMCs (not recorded which). The receptor set was obtained from a human donor with low-grade glioma or glioblastoma, undergoing nonglioma brain surgery, or in good health (not recorded which).

A note on this clonotype: One end of the junction is discordant with germline, which a read error may explain. This rearrangement joins TRBV28 to TRBJ2-2; D may be TRBD1 or TRBD2 (5 bases each). Germline V gene sequence: CDR1 MDHEN, CDR2 SYDVKM. The CDR3 extends over 17 amino acids. DNA of the CDR3: TGTGCCAGCAGAGAACCTGCCACGGGACCGAACACCAGGGAGCTGTTTTTT. This gives the protein CASREPATGPNTRELFF.

Judged by abundance, this clonotype is medium-sized. The gene calls are TRBV20-1 and TRBJ2-7; TRBD2 might be the D (5 bases). The CDR3 sequence is 11 residues long. Between the trimmed V and J ends, which lost 4 bases and 9 bases, there was a span of 13 bases. CDR1 is DFQATT, CDR2 SNEGSKA, per germline (reference sequence). CDR3 DNA: TGCAGTGCTAAGAGCGGTGTTGTGCAGTACTTC. Translating it yields CSAKSGVVQYF.

Concerning this clonotype itself: The junction and the germline gene differ at one end; a read error may be behind it. This chain uses TRBV6-1 with TRBJ2-1, with TRBD2 identical over 12 bases. The CDR3 loop spans 15 amino acids. Germline V gives CDR1 MNHNS, CDR2 SASEGT. Written as DNA, the CDR3 is TGTGCCATCAGTACTGGACTAGCGGGAAGGAATGAGCAGTTCTTC. It translates to CAISTGLAGRNEQFF.

There are many counts of this clonotype. This CDR3 is CAISEGDANTGELFF. CDR3 bases: TGTGCCATCAGTGAAGGGGATGCGAACACCGGGGAGCTGTTTTTT. The V and J genes are TRBV10-3 and TRBJ2-2; D might be TRBD1 (5 bases). The CDR3 is made up of 15 amino acids. Germline V gene sequence: CDR1 ENHRY, CDR2 SYGVKD. V was cut by 3 bases and J by 0 bases, with 8 bases left in between.

This clonotype was seen ten or more times. The chain carries TRBV2 and TRBJ1-2; no clear D. This CDR3 spans 16 amino acids. Germline V gives CDR1 SNHLY, CDR2 FYNNEI. Trimming stripped 6 bases from V and 4 bases from J, with 21 bases between. The CDR3: CASRSAAGHRVYGYTF. The CDR3, as DNA: TGTGCCAGCAGAAGTGCCGCAGGCCACCGTGTCTATGGCTACACCTTC.

The sample holds one count of this clonotype. Germline is not matched at one junction end, which may reflect a read error. The rearrangement links TRBV6-2 or TRBV6-3 to TRBJ1-3, with D hard to call. The CDR3 extends over 13 amino acids. Looked up from germline, CDR1 is MNHEY and CDR2 is SVGEGT. In DNA form, the CDR3 reads TGTGCCAGCAGCCTTGGACCCGCAAACTCCATATATTTT. Residues: CASSLGPANSIYF.

This clonotype was counted ten times or more. The CDR3 DNA reads as TGTGCCAGCAGTTACTCCGAAGGGGACACTGAAGCTTTCTTT. Protein: CASSYSEGDTEAFF. V usage is TRBV6-2 or TRBV6-3 and J usage is TRBJ1-1, with a weak D call TRBD1 (5 bases). The germline gives CDR1 MNHEY, CDR2 SVGEGT. This CDR3 comprises 14 residues. V lost 0 bases to trimming and J lost 3 bases, with 8 bases between them.

As regards this clonotype: One junction end disagrees with the germline gene, perhaps due to a read error. The rearrangement joins TRBV28 to TRBJ2-3; D not resolved. The CDR3 is 13 residues long. CDR1 and CDR2 from the germline V gene are MDHEN and SYDVKM. Here the CDR3 reads CARSLFSQETQYF. The DNA of the CDR3 is TGTGCCAGAAGTTTATTCAGTCAAGAGACCCAGTATTTT.

Worth noting for this clonotype: Just one base apart from a much larger clone, this may be a read error. The chain couples TRBV29-1 to TRBJ2-5; possibly TRBD2 for D (6 bases). CDR1 and CDR2 from the germline V gene are SQVTM and ANQGSEA. The CDR3 has 11 residues. As DNA, the CDR3 is TGCATCGGAGGGGTAACAGAGACCCAGTACTTC. It encodes CIGGVTETQYF.